The 12 T cell receptor beta chains presented below share a single source sample, sequenced in a study of spatial heterogeneity in lung cancer. Time point in this sample: sample taken at primary tumor resection. Their antigen targets remain unknown. TCRdb reanalysed the 5' RACE reads using MiXCR and keeps one entry per CDR3 protein. The sample has under 15,000 distinct CDR3 sequences, approximately 5.6% seen once; the top ten hold 8.5% to 14%. Findings and limits, study-wide: Mutation tallies in tumors tracked expanded intratumoral alpha and beta TCR counts.

The sample here was lung tumor tissue, taken at surgery. Receptor source: a female donor with early-stage non-small cell lung cancer.

This clonotype has at least ten counts. A library prepared for alpha chains yielded this beta chain as an off-target read; its size is of little meaning. The rearrangement links TRBV20-1 to TRBJ2-5; 9 positions agree with TRBD2. V lost 5 bases and J lost 1; bases outside the gene matches: 8. The CDR3 totals 15 residues. Germline V gene sequence: CDR1 DFQATT, CDR2 SNEGSKA (reference sequence). Here the CDR3 reads CSAGVSGGSQETQYF. The CDR3 DNA reads TGCAGTGCTGGGGTTAGCGGGGGCTCCCAAGAGACCCAGTACTTC.

This clonotype appeared many times. A library made for alpha chains picked up this beta chain off target, so its size means little. The chain's CDR3 is CASSVRIRCPETQYF. The CDR3 DNA follows: TGTGCCAGCAGCGTAAGGATCCGCTGCCCGGAGACCCAGTACTTC. V gene TRBV9 combines with J gene TRBJ2-5, with no clear D. V lost 1 base to trimming and J lost 5 bases, with 15 bases between them. Looked up from germline, CDR1 is SGDLS and CDR2 is YYNGEE. The CDR3 sequence is 15 residues long.

This clonotype was counted at least ten times. This beta chain lies outside the target of a library built for alpha chains; its clone size means little. The rearrangement links TRBV3-1 to TRBJ2-5; D call uncertain. This CDR3 has 13 residues. CDR1 is LGHDT, CDR2 YNNKEL, per germline (reference sequence). V lost 7 bases and J 2 bases, leaving 11 bases between the germline ends. The CDR3: CASKGRVQETQYF. CDR3 DNA sequence: TGTGCCAGCAAGGGCCGGGTACAAGAGACCCAGTACTTC.

This clonotype was recorded at least ten times. This beta chain represents an off-target read in a library built for alpha chains; its size is of limited meaning. CDR3 nucleotides: TGTGCCAGCAGCTTAGGGGGAAGTTATTATGGCTACACCTTC. Its translation: CASSLGGSYYGYTF. This sequence joins TRBV11-2 and TRBJ1-2, with D hard to call. This CDR3 comprises 14 residues. The germline CDR1 and CDR2 sequences are SGHAT and FQNNGV. V was pared by 1 base and J by 5 bases, with 11 bases between.

This clonotype was seen ten or more times. With the library built for alpha chains, this beta chain is off target and its frequency is not meaningful. This rearrangement joins TRBV3-1 to TRBJ1-6, with no clear D. This CDR3 has 15 residues. The germline V gene has CDR1 LGHDT and CDR2 YNNKEL (reference sequence). The ends were cut back, 4 bases at V and 5 bases at J, with 12 bases in the middle. Here the CDR3 DNA reads TGTGCCAGCAGCCCAAAACTTCTGAATAATTCACCCCTCCACTTT. It specifies CASSPKLLNNSPLHF.

This clonotype has ten or more counts. Little can be read into the size of this beta chain, an off-target read in a library designed for alpha chains. This chain connects TRBV12-3 or TRBV12-4 to TRBJ1-2, with 8 bases aligning to TRBD1. This CDR3 contains 14 residues. V lost 6 bases to trimming and J lost 2 bases; unmatched junction nucleotides: 5. DNA of the CDR3: TGTGCCAGCAGGCCCAGGGGGCGGAACTATGGCTACACCTTC. Residues: CASRPRGRNYGYTF.

Points on this clonotype: Since the library was made to target alpha chains, this beta chain is a stray read and its abundance is not meaningful. The chain employs TRBV10-3 and TRBJ2-7; TRBD2 is a possible D gene (5 bases). The CDR3 loop spans 16 amino acids. V was trimmed by 2 bases and J by 0 bases, leaving 14 bases between them. Germline V gives CDR1 ENHRY, CDR2 SYGVKD. The CDR3 loop reads CAISETGSGNSYEQYF. CDR3 sequence (DNA): TGTGCCATCAGTGAGACCGGGTCCGGGAACTCCTACGAGCAGTACTTC.

This clonotype appeared many times. The library was prepared for alpha chains; this beta chain is a stray read, so its frequency means little. The chain joins TRBV30 to TRBJ2-2, with a possible D match to TRBD1 (6 bases). Looked up from germline, CDR1 is GTSNPN and CDR2 is SVGIG (reference sequence). Deletions cut 4 bases from V and 7 bases from J, with 22 bases between. The CDR3 totals 16 residues. The CDR3 sequence: CAWTRENREINGELFF. The CDR3, as DNA: TGTGCCTGGACGAGGGAAAACAGGGAGATCAACGGGGAGCTGTTTTTT.

This clonotype was seen ten or more times. Since the library was made to target alpha chains, this beta chain is a stray read and its abundance is not meaningful. The rearrangement uses TRBV6-5 and TRBJ2-3, with D unclear. Trimming took off 6 bases at V and 7 bases at J, with 8 bases between the two ends. This CDR3 comprises 11 residues. Germline assignment: CDR1 MNHEY and CDR2 SVGAGI. Here the CDR3 reads CASSRWHTQYF. CDR3 DNA: TGTGCCAGCAGCCGGTGGCATACGCAGTATTTT.

This clonotype has ten or more counts. This beta chain lies outside the target of a library built for alpha chains; its clone size means little. This rearrangement joins TRBV5-1 to TRBJ2-2; tentative D call: TRBD1 (5 bases). Germline V CDR1 and CDR2: SGHRS, YFSETQ. V was clipped by 1 base and J by 2 bases, with 15 bases between them. The CDR3 is 17 residues long. This CDR3 is CASSLWLRQRNTGELFF. The DNA of the CDR3 is TGCGCCAGCAGCTTGTGGCTGCGACAGAGAAACACCGGGGAGCTGTTTTTT.

There are many counts of this clonotype. This beta chain was picked up by a library intended for alpha chains and is off target, so its count carries little meaning. The chain is built from TRBV7-9 and TRBJ1-2; D may be TRBD1 (6 bases). The V and J ends lost 7 bases and 8 bases respectively, with 20 bases between them. This CDR3 has 14 amino acids. The V gene's germline CDR1 is SEHNR and CDR2 FQNEAQ (reference sequence). The CDR3 reads CASIRPGARSGYTF. In DNA, the CDR3 is TGTGCCAGCATCCGACCGGGGGCCCGATCGGGCTACACCTTC.

This clonotype appeared many times. This beta chain is an unintended read in a library built for alpha chains; its size means little. This chain connects TRBV10-2 to TRBJ1-2; 7 bases map to TRBD1. Looked up from germline, CDR1 is WSHSY and CDR2 is SAAADI. V dropped 8 bases and J dropped 0; count of bases not matched to a gene: 3. The length of the CDR3 is 13 residues. Here the CDR3 reads CASRQGPNYGYTF. The CDR3 region has the DNA TGCGCCAGCCGACAGGGACCTAACTATGGCTACACCTTC.